Included here is one TCR beta chain sequence, with context. Antigen: not known. The data were obtained in a study of shared clonotypes between healthy human individuals. Across the whole study: Donor composition was a couple of women and three men, aged 18 to 49.

Germline loops: CDR1 GTSNPN, CDR2 SVGIG (reference sequence). This CDR3 comprises 14 residues. The ends were cut back, 3 bases at V and 2 bases at J, with 11 bases in the middle. Whole-study findings and limits: Estimated clonotype richness was generally higher in naive than memory subsets.

It was into CD45RA+ naive and CD45RA-negative memory subsets that the CD4+ cells were split. Sorted subsets were amplified in replicate PCRs using around 0.2 ug DNA, 32,000 or so T cell genomes. Sequencing used immunoSEQ multiplex PCR; TCRdb keeps in-frame clones, though not all of them. Of 2,500,000 or so clones listed, 90% to 95% are singletons. The sequence was obtained from a man between 18 and 29 years old in good health. The specimen sequenced was naive CD4+ T cells sorted from blood. The sample's subset: CD45RA+ positively selected. The rearrangement uses TRBV30 and TRBJ1-5, with D possibly being TRBD1 (5 bases). The CDR3 bases are TGTGCCTGGAGGTCCGGGGCCGGCAATCAGCCCCAGCATTTT. Amino acids: CAWRSGAGNQPQHF.